The T cell receptor (beta chain) under discussion was sequenced for a study of identical twins. The germline CDR1 and CDR2 sequences are SGHKS and YYEKEE (reference sequence). The junction had 3 bases not matched to a gene; V was cut back by 4 bases and J by 6 bases. The CDR3 spans 13 residues. TCRdb used MiXCR to reprocess the 5' RACE reads, holding one entry per CDR3 protein. The table has 500,000 to 600,000 distinct CDR3 sequences, less than 25% seen once. Note on this clonotype: The antigen is undetermined.

The study's findings and limits: Out-of-frame alpha sequences shared by twins showed excess low generation probability.

The same sample was also studied in work on T cells expressing NK-cell markers.

The chain carries TRBV5-5 and TRBJ2-7; 11 bases align to TRBD2. The source of this sequence is a woman under 30 in good health. The sample taken for sequencing was CD4+ T cells sorted from blood. The CDR3 coding sequence is TGTGCCAGCAGCAGACTAGCGGGACTCGAGCAGTACTTC. This encodes CASSRLAGLEQYF.